A selection of T cell receptor beta chains follows, all from one sample in a study of shared clonotypes between healthy human individuals. The repertoire was sequenced with immunoSEQ multiplex PCR; TCRdb's copy has only in-frame clones and lacks some. Of about 2.4 million clones listed, over 85% were seen once; the top ten hold approximately 0.36%. Material for sequencing was naive CD4+ T cells from PBMCs. Receptors originate from a young man in good health. Some clones in this sample may be carry-over from other donors' samples. CDR3s include the opening cysteine and the closing phenylalanine or tryptophan. The D gene is left open where the match is weak. Clone size is stated in some rows and not others, as once, few, many or a class when expanded.

>TRBD1|TRBV7-2|.|TRBJ1-5
TGTGCCAGCAGCCGCCGACAGGGGCTAAATCAGCCCCAGCATTTT
CASSRRQGLNQPQHF
>TRBD2|TRBV5-1|.|TRBJ2-3
TGCGCCAGCAGCTGGGGGCAGCGGGAGGCGGCAGATACGCAGTATTTT
CASSWGQREAADTQYF
>TRBD2|TRBV2|.|TRBJ2-1
TGTGCCAGCGGGGCTAGCGGAGGGAATGAGCAGTTCTTC
CASGASGGNEQFF
>.|TRBV30|.|TRBJ2-7
TGTGCCTGGAGTGCGACAGTTTTAACCTACGAGCAGTACTTC
CAWSATVLTYEQYF
>TRBD1|TRBV28|.|TRBJ2-7
TGTGCCAGCAGTTTCAGGAGACAGGGGTACTACGAGCAGTACTTC
CASSFRRQGYYEQYF
>TRBD1|TRBV28|.|TRBJ2-3
TGTGCCAGCAGTTTAATAGACAGGGTTACAGATACGCAGTATTTT
CASSLIDRVTDTQYF
>.|TRBV4-2|.|TRBJ1-2
TGTGCCAGCAGCCAACACCAATTGACCCTAGGCGGCTCTGGCTACACCTTC
CASSQHQLTLGGSGYTF
>TRBD1|TRBV5-1|once|TRBJ2-2
TGCGCCAGCAGCTTGCCGGGACAGGGGGCCTCCTCTTTCATTAACACCGGGGAGCTGTTTTTT
CASSLPGQGASSFINTGELFF
>TRBD1|TRBV10-2|.|TRBJ2-7
TGCGCCAGCAGTGAGACAAGGACAGGAACCTACGAGCAGTACTTC
CASSETRTGTYEQYF
>.|TRBV6-1|.|TRBJ2-7
TGTGCCAGCAGTGAATGGGGGGCCAACGAGCAGTACTTC
CASSEWGANEQYF
>.|TRBV20-1|once|TRBJ2-5
TGCAGTGCTCCGAAGGGGGGCCAGTACTTC
CSAPKGGQYF
>.|TRBV10-1|.|TRBJ2-3
TGCGCCAGCAGTGGTGACGCCACAGATACGCAGTATTTT
CASSGDATDTQYF
>.|TRBV30|.|TRBJ1-3
TGTGCCTGGAGTGCCGCTACGCTGGTGGGAAACACCATATATTTT
CAWSAATLVGNTIYF
>TRBD1|TRBV27|.|TRBJ1-1
TGTGCCAGCAGGAATACAGGGGGCGCCGGTGAAGCTTTCTTT
CASRNTGGAGEAFF
>TRBD2|TRBV5-1|.|TRBJ2-3
TGCGCCAGCCAAACGGGGACTAGCGGTAGCACAGATACGCAGTATTTT
CASQTGTSGSTDTQYF
>TRBD2|TRBV7-3|.|TRBJ2-1
TGTGCCAGCAGCTTAGGCCTAGCGGGAGGCGGGCGGGATGAGCAGTTCTTC
CASSLGLAGGGRDEQFF
>TRBD2|TRBV7-2|.|TRBJ2-1
TGTGCCAGCAGCTTAAAGGCGGGAGTCAACTACAATGAGCAGTTCTTC
CASSLKAGVNYNEQFF
>TRBD1|TRBV30|once|TRBJ1-2
TGTGCCTGGAAGGACAGGGACTATGGCTACACCTTC
CAWKDRDYGYTF
>TRBD2|TRBV11-2|.|TRBJ2-1
TGTGCCAGCAGCTTAGAAAGCGGGAACTACAATGAGCAGTTCTTC
CASSLESGNYNEQFF
>TRBD1|TRBV10-3|.|TRBJ2-2
TGTGCCATCAGTCCGGGACAGGACACCGGGGAGCTGTTTTTT
CAISPGQDTGELFF
>TRBD1|TRBV5-1|.|TRBJ2-1
TGCGCCAGCAGCTTCAGGGGGCAGGGGGCCTACAATGAGCAGTTCTTC
CASSFRGQGAYNEQFF
>.|TRBV7-2|.|TRBJ2-2
TGTGCCAGCAGCTTAAGTCAGGCCGGGGAGCTGTTTTTT
CASSLSQAGELFF
>.|TRBV7-8|.|TRBJ1-5
TGTGCCAGCAGCCTAGGGGGGAGCAATAGCAATCAGCCCCAGCATTTT
CASSLGGSNSNQPQHF
>TRBD1|TRBV29-1|.|TRBJ2-5
TGCAGCTCGACAGGGGGAGAAGAGACCCAGTACTTC
CSSTGGEETQYF
>.|TRBV2|.|TRBJ2-1
TGTGCCAGCAGTGGAACATATGTGACTACCCCCAATGAGCAGTTCTTC
CASSGTYVTTPNEQFF
>.|TRBV18|.|TRBJ2-7
TGTGCCAGCTCCCCTCCCGGGACTGCGGGTGGGTACGAGCAGTACTTC
CASSPPGTAGGYEQYF
>.|TRBV7-3|.|TRBJ2-3
TGTGCCAGCAGCTTAGTTGGGTGGGGAGATACGCAGTATTTT
CASSLVGWGDTQYF
>TRBD2|TRBV6-5|.|TRBJ2-1
TGTGCCAGCAGTTTAACTAGCGTACGCTCCTACAATGAGCAGTTCTTC
CASSLTSVRSYNEQFF
>.|TRBV28|.|TRBJ1-6
TGTGCCAGCAGTTTAAGAGCTGTTAATCTCCACTTT
CASSLRAVNLHF
>.|TRBV6-6|.|TRBJ1-5
TGTGCCAGCAGTTACTTGGGATTAAGCAATCAGCCCCAGCATTTT
CASSYLGLSNQPQHF
>TRBD2|TRBV11-2|.|TRBJ2-5
TGTGCCAGCAGCTTAGAAGCGGGACTGGGGGAGACCCAGTACTTC
CASSLEAGLGETQYF
>TRBD2|TRBV7-9|.|TRBJ2-2
TGTGCCAGCAGCTTAGTGGCGGGAGGGAACACCGGGGAGCTGTTTTTT
CASSLVAGGNTGELFF
>.|TRBV30|.|TRBJ1-3
TGTGCCTGGAGAATGACAGGTTCTTCTGGAAACACCATATATTTT
CAWRMTGSSGNTIYF
>TRBD2|TRBV5-1|.|TRBJ2-7
TGCGCCAGCAGCTTCCCTAGCGGGAGTCACGAGCAGTACTTC
CASSFPSGSHEQYF
>TRBD1|TRBV9|.|TRBJ2-3
TGTGCCAGCAGCGTAGGGTCCCCGGACAGGAGCACAGATACGCAGTATTTT
CASSVGSPDRSTDTQYF
>.|TRBV5-1|.|TRBJ2-1
TGCGCCAGCAGCCCAACGCCGGGACCACAAAATGAGCAGTTCTTC
CASSPTPGPQNEQFF
>.|TRBV29-1|.|TRBJ2-7
TGCAGCGTTTCTACCTCCTGGGGCGAGCAGTACTTC
CSVSTSWGEQYF
>TRBD1|TRBV5-1|.|TRBJ1-2
TGCGCCAGCAGCCTATTACAGGGGGATGGCTACACCTTC
CASSLLQGDGYTF
>.|TRBV9|.|TRBJ2-6
TGTGCCAGCAGCGTAATTTCTGGGGCCAACGTCCTGACTTTC
CASSVISGANVLTF
>TRBD1|TRBV7-2|.|TRBJ1-2
TGTGCCAGCAGCCCCGGGACAGGGGAGCTTGGCTACACCTTC
CASSPGTGELGYTF
>.|TRBV11-3|.|TRBJ2-1
TGTGCCAGCAGCTTAGGGCCAATCTCCTACAATGAGCAGTTCTTC
CASSLGPISYNEQFF
>.|TRBV11-1|few|TRBJ1-1
TGTGCCAGCAGCTCCCACAGAACCACTGAAGCTTTCTTT
CASSSHRTTEAFF
>.|TRBV5-1|.|TRBJ2-7
TGCGCCAGCAGCCTCGACTTCTACGAGCAGTACTTC
CASSLDFYEQYF
>TRBD2|TRBV7-9|.|TRBJ2-7
TGTGCCAGCAGCTGGGGACTAGCGGGAGGGTCCTACGAGCAGTACTTC
CASSWGLAGGSYEQYF
>.|TRBV7-9|.|TRBJ1-2
TGTGCCAGCAGCTCGCGGGACACTACAAACTATGGCTACACCTTC
CASSSRDTTNYGYTF
>.|TRBV11-2|.|TRBJ2-5
TGTGCCAGCAGCTTTGGGGTTGTCCAAGAGACCCAGTACTTC
CASSFGVVQETQYF
>TRBD1|TRBV4-2|.|TRBJ1-5
TGTGCCAGCAGCCTCACCGAGACAGGGAATCAGCCCCAGCATTTT
CASSLTETGNQPQHF
>TRBD2|TRBV25-1|.|TRBJ2-5
TGTGCCAGCAGTGCCTCTAGCGGGAGGGGCCCTCGGGAGACCCAGTACTTC
CASSASSGRGPRETQYF
>.|TRBV25-1|.|TRBJ2-3
TGTGCCAGCAGCTCTCAAGGGGGTCCCTCAGATACGCAGTATTTT
CASSSQGGPSDTQYF
>TRBD2|TRBV2|.|TRBJ2-1
TGTGCCAGCAGGCATCGACTAGCGGGAGCCCCGGGCTACAATGAGCAGTTCTTC
CASRHRLAGAPGYNEQFF
>TRBD2|TRBV11-2|.|TRBJ2-7
TGTGCCAGCAGTCTAACACTAGCGTCCTACGAGCAGTACTTC
CASSLTLASYEQYF
>.|TRBV6-5|.|TRBJ1-5
TGTGCCAGCAGTTCCAAGGGTAATCAGCCCCAGCATTTT
CASSSKGNQPQHF
>.|TRBV29-1|few|TRBJ1-1
TGCAGCGTTGTTGGGGTCACTGAAGCTTTCTTT
CSVVGVTEAFF